A single sample gave rise to the 32 T cell receptor beta chains below, sequenced in a study of circulating and synovial CD4+ cells in juvenile arthritis. TCRdb's copy holds only in-frame clones and misses some; the assay was immunoSEQ multiplex PCR. The sample records tens of thousands of clones, just under 97% being singletons. The sequenced material came from CD4+ T cells from blood. These receptors all come from a human donor with juvenile idiopathic arthritis.

V is TRBV7-2 and J is TRBJ1-6; D is undetermined. The length of the CDR3 is 15 residues. V was trimmed by 7 bases and J by 0 bases, leaving 10 bases between them. In germline, CDR1 is SGHTA, CDR2 FQGNSA. This chain's CDR3 is CASTQASSYNSPLHF. Written as DNA, the CDR3 is TGTGCCAGCACCCAGGCGAGCTCCTATAATTCACCCCTCCACTTT.

The chain uses TRBV6-5 and TRBJ1-2; no clear D gene. Trimming took off 5 bases at V and 1 base at J, with 11 bases between the two ends. The CDR3 is 14 amino acids. CDR1 and CDR2 from the germline V gene are MNHEY and SVGAGI. The DNA for the CDR3 is TGTGCCAGCAGTGCAGACGGAGTTAACTATGGCTACACCTTC. Translated, it gives CASSADGVNYGYTF.

The rearrangement uses TRBV19 and TRBJ1-5, with D perhaps matching TRBD1 (6 bases). The CDR3 consists of 15 residues. The germline CDR1 and CDR2 sequences are LNHDA and SQIVND (reference sequence). The V end lost 3 bases, the J end lost 5 bases, and 14 bases lay between the germline ends. The CDR3 loop reads CASSISGRGYQPQHF. The CDR3, as DNA: TGTGCCAGTAGTATCAGCGGCAGGGGCTATCAGCCCCAGCATTTT.

This chain links TRBV28 with TRBJ2-4; TRBD1 might be the D (5 bases). This CDR3 has 16 residues. CDR1 is MDHEN and CDR2 is SYDVKM in the germline V gene. V was clipped by 3 bases and J by 5 bases, with 17 bases between them. The DNA for the CDR3 is TGTGCCAGCAGTTTCCGTCAGGGTTTAGGGGAAAACATTCAGTACTTC. This translates into CASSFRQGLGENIQYF. The variable domain in full, with the rest retrieved from reference TRBV28 and TRBJ2-4, is DVKVTQSSRYLVKRTGEKVFLECVQDMDHENMFWYRQDPGLGLRLIYFSYDVKMKEKGDIPEGYSVSREKKERFSLILESASTNQTSMYLCASSFRQGLGENIQYFGAGTRLSVL.

Remarks on this clone: The junction shows a germline mismatch at one end, possibly a read error. The chain employs TRBV7-8 and TRBJ2-7; D may be TRBD1 (5 bases). Per germline, CDR1 SGHVS and CDR2 FQNEAQ. CDR3 length: 14 amino acids. CDR3 bases: TGTGCCAGTAGCCCCGGGTTGGACACGGCCGAGCAGTGCTTC. Translated, it gives CASSPGLDTAEQCF.

This rearrangement joins TRBV10-3 to TRBJ1-1; a weak D match, TRBD1 (5 bases). This CDR3 has 14 amino acids. The V end lost 6 bases, the J end lost 0 bases, and 11 bases lay between the germline ends. Germline V gene data show CDR1 as ENHRY and CDR2 as SYGVKD. The CDR3 loop is CAIRSTGVNTEAFF. In DNA form, the CDR3 reads TGTGCCATCAGGAGTACAGGAGTGAACACTGAAGCTTTCTTT.

This clone was counted once. The V gene is TRBV5-1, the J gene TRBJ2-1, with 8 bases fitting TRBD1. V was pared by 4 bases and J by 0 bases, with 12 bases of the junction left unmatched. CDR1 and CDR2 from the germline V gene are SGHRS and YFSETQ. CDR3 length: 18 amino acids. CDR3 protein: CASSPRPWTGSSYNEQFF. In DNA form, the CDR3 reads TGCGCCAGCAGCCCCCGCCCCTGGACAGGGAGCTCCTACAATGAGCAGTTCTTC.

The V gene is TRBV4-2, the J gene TRBJ1-1, with D tentatively TRBD1 (6 bases). Germline CDR1 is LGHNA and CDR2 is YNFKEQ. The CDR3 has 15 amino acids. Trimming left V 0 bases short and J 1 base short, with 9 bases between. The CDR3 DNA follows: TGTGCCAGCAGCCAAGAAGGGACAACGAACACTGAAGCTTTCTTT. It is translated as CASSQEGTTNTEAFF.

The J gene is TRBJ2-3, the V gene TRBV5-4; 12 bases are a match to TRBD2. This CDR3 spans 19 amino acids. V lost 4 bases to trimming and J lost 6 bases; unmatched junction nucleotides: 18. CDR1 is SGHNT and CDR2 is YYREEE in the germline V gene (reference sequence). CDR3 protein: CASSLGGPLAGGPGDTQYF. The DNA for the CDR3 is TGTGCCAGCAGCCTTGGTGGACCCCTAGCGGGAGGGCCAGGGGATACGCAGTATTTT. The variable domain in full, completed from reference TRBV5-4 and TRBJ2-3, reads ETGVTQSPTHLIKTRGQQVTLRCSSQSGHNTVSWYQQALGQGPQFIFQYYREEENGRGNFPPRFSGLQFPNYSSELNVNALELDDSALYLCASSLGGPLAGGPGDTQYFGPGTRLTVL.

This chain links TRBV6-6 with TRBJ1-1; no firm D call. Germline V gives CDR1 MNHNY, CDR2 SVGAGI (reference sequence). Deletions cut 5 bases from V and 10 bases from J, with 11 bases between. The CDR3 is 11 amino acids. The CDR3 bases are TGTGCCAGCAGTACACAGTTGGGAGCTTTCTTT. Protein: CASSTQLGAFF.

The gene calls are TRBV28 and TRBJ1-5; the D gene is possibly TRBD1 (6 bases). CDR1 MDHEN and CDR2 SYDVKM come from the germline V gene. The CDR3 sequence is 16 residues long. The V and J ends lost 4 bases and 3 bases respectively, with 16 bases between them. Here the CDR3 reads CASSSPGGGTNQPQHF. CDR3 DNA sequence: TGTGCCAGCAGTTCTCCCGGGGGGGGCACCAATCAGCCCCAGCATTTT.

This clone has just a few counts. This rearrangement joins TRBV6-6 to TRBJ1-3, with 7 bases fitting TRBD1. The CDR3 has 16 residues. Unmatched junction bases numbered 6, after V lost 4 bases and J lost 0 bases. Germline lookup yields CDR1 MNHNY and CDR2 SVGAGI (reference sequence). The CDR3 DNA is TGTGCCAGCAGTTTCGGACAGGAGTTCTCTGGAAACACCATATATTTT. This sequence encodes CASSFGQEFSGNTIYF.

The chain employs TRBV4-1 and TRBJ2-2; tentatively, D is TRBD1 (6 bases). Trimming took 5 bases from V and 4 from J, leaving 20 bases between them. Germline V CDR1 and CDR2: MGHRA, YSYEKL. The length of the CDR3 is 17 residues. The CDR3 DNA sequence: TGCGCCAGCAGCAGCAGCTTCTGGGGGCTAAGCACCGGGGAGCTGTTTTTT. Translating gives CASSSSFWGLSTGELFF.

The chain couples TRBV19 to TRBJ1-2; D is possibly TRBD1 (5 bases). The CDR3 is 14 amino acids. Germline CDR1 is LNHDA and CDR2 is SQIVND (reference sequence). The germline V and J ends were trimmed by 7 bases and 5 bases, with 17 bases remaining between them. The CDR3 bases are TGTGCCAGTATTGGTCAGGGAGGGCTATATGGCTACACCTTC. Its protein is CASIGQGGLYGYTF.

The chain employs TRBV9 and TRBJ1-2; 7 positions agree with TRBD1. The CDR3 has 14 amino acids. Per the germline V gene, CDR1 is SGDLS and CDR2 is YYNGEE. J gave up 7 bases and V 1 base, and 7 bases lay outside the gene matches. In nucleotides, the CDR3 is TGTGCCAGCAGCGTAACGGAGGGGGCCAGTGGCTACACCTTC. It codes for CASSVTEGASGYTF.

This chain uses TRBV28 with TRBJ2-7, with 7 bases lining up with TRBD1. J lost 2 bases, V lost 7 bases, and 8 bases had no gene match. CDR1 MDHEN and CDR2 SYDVKM come from the germline V gene. The CDR3 spans 14 residues. This CDR3 reads CASTPGQQTYEQYF. The CDR3 coding sequence is TGTGCCAGCACCCCGGGACAGCAAACCTACGAGCAGTACTTC.

This chain connects TRBV10-2 to TRBJ2-3; 9 nucleotides agree with TRBD2. CDR1 is WSHSY and CDR2 is SAAADI in the germline V gene. The CDR3 has 16 amino acids. Losses at the gene ends were 6 bases for V and 0 bases for J; bases not matched to a gene: 7. The CDR3 spells CASRVAGASSTDTQYF. The CDR3 DNA reads as TGCGCCAGCAGAGTAGCGGGGGCTTCTAGCACAGATACGCAGTATTTT.

The V call is TRBV4-1, the J call TRBJ2-3; a possible D gene is TRBD2 (7 bases). Germline-derived CDR1 and CDR2 are MGHRA and YSYEKL. This CDR3 contains 14 residues. V gave up 3 bases and J gave up 13 bases, with 20 bases separating them. CDR3 in amino acids: CASSQQGSGAGEYF. The CDR3 bases are TGCGCCAGCAGCCAGCAGGGGAGCGGGGCTGGGGAGTATTTT.

This clone was seen a single time. The V gene is TRBV9, the J gene TRBJ2-4, with D possibly TRBD1 on 6 matching bases. Germline CDR1 is SGDLS and CDR2 is YYNGEE. The V and J ends lost 0 bases and 6 bases respectively, with 10 bases between them. There are 14 residues in the CDR3. The CDR3 here is CASSVAQQGNIQYF. The CDR3 nucleotides read TGTGCCAGCAGCGTAGCTCAACAGGGAAACATTCAGTACTTC.

This clone was seen a single time. The CDR3 DNA reads as TGTGCCAGCAGTTTCTATCTAGCGGGAGGGTTTAAGACCCAGTACTTC. This sequence encodes CASSFYLAGGFKTQYF. The V call is TRBV28, the J call TRBJ2-5; the match to TRBD2 covers 12 bases. Germline values: CDR1 MDHEN, CDR2 SYDVKM. The CDR3 consists of 16 residues. After removal of 3 bases from V and 6 bases from J, the junction contained 8 bases not matched to a gene.

The J gene is TRBJ2-1, the V gene TRBV6-6; a possible D gene is TRBD2 (6 bases). The V and J ends lost 2 bases and 7 bases respectively, with 18 bases between them. The CDR3 has 16 residues. Germline CDR1 and CDR2: MNHNY and SVGAGI (reference sequence). The CDR3 nucleotides read TGTGCCAGCAGTTACCCCCCGGGCGGGGCGGGGAATGAGCAGTTCTTC. Its translation: CASSYPPGGAGNEQFF.

The rearrangement joins TRBV27 to TRBJ1-6; a possible D gene is TRBD1 (5 bases). The CDR3 loop spans 16 amino acids. Germline loops: CDR1 MNHEY, CDR2 SMNVEV (reference sequence). V lost 3 bases and J lost 10, with 19 bases in between. The CDR3 DNA follows: TGTGCCAGCAGTTTCCGACAGACCTCAACTGGGTCACCCCTCCACTTT. Amino acids: CASSFRQTSTGSPLHF.

The J gene is TRBJ2-3, the V gene TRBV18; maybe TRBD2 (5 bases). Germline assignment: CDR1 KGHSH and CDR2 LQKENI. Trimming removed 1 base from V and 6 bases from J, with 11 bases in between. The CDR3 length is 14 residues. The CDR3 DNA reads as TGTGCCAGCTCACCACTAGCGTCAAGGGATACGCAGTATTTT. This gives the protein CASSPLASRDTQYF.

V and J are TRBV9 and TRBJ1-3; D not certain. The CDR3 is 15 residues long. Between the trimmed V and J ends, which lost 3 bases and 0 bases, there was a span of 10 bases. Germline CDR1 SGDLS, CDR2 YYNGEE. CDR3 coding DNA: TGTGCCAGCAGCGGCTCAGTAATCTCTGGAAACACCATATATTTT. It is translated as CASSGSVISGNTIYF.

V is TRBV5-6 and J is TRBJ2-1; 9 nucleotides agree with TRBD2. CDR1 SGHDT and CDR2 YYEEEE come from the germline V gene. With 0 bases clipped from V and 3 bases from J, the junction kept 1 base outside the gene matches. This CDR3 has 15 residues. CDR3 loop: CASSLGLADYNEQFF. CDR3 coding DNA: TGTGCCAGCAGCTTGGGACTAGCGGACTACAATGAGCAGTTCTTC.

This chain joins TRBV10-3 and TRBJ1-2, with 7 nucleotides matching TRBD1. With V trimmed by 5 bases and J by 10 bases, 10 bases remained unmatched. Germline lookup yields CDR1 ENHRY and CDR2 SYGVKD. The CDR3 is 13 residues long. CDR3 amino acids: CAISTSWDSPYTF. CDR3 DNA sequence: TGTGCCATCAGTACCTCGTGGGACAGCCCCTACACCTTC.

The rearrangement uses TRBV6-5 and TRBJ2-7, with 8 positions matching TRBD1. V shed 5 bases, J shed 0 bases, and the junction held 6 bases outside the gene matches. There are 15 residues in the CDR3. Germline assignment: CDR1 MNHEY and CDR2 SVGAGI. The CDR3 is CASSRGQGNSYEQYF. The CDR3 nucleotides are TGTGCCAGCAGTCGCGGACAGGGTAACTCCTACGAGCAGTACTTC.

The chain joins TRBV6-5 to TRBJ1-2, with 8 bases fitting TRBD1. V gave up 4 bases and J gave up 5 bases; unmatched junction bases: 6. In germline, CDR1 is MNHEY, CDR2 SVGAGI. The CDR3 has 14 residues. CDR3 in DNA: TGTGCCAGCAGTTCCGGACAGGGAGGGTATGGCTACACCTTC. Translation gives CASSSGQGGYGYTF.

J is TRBJ2-3 and V is TRBV7-3; 7 bases fit TRBD2. The CDR3 has 18 amino acids. CDR1 and CDR2 (germline): SGHTA, FQGTGA. The ends lost 5 bases at V and 2 bases at J; junction bases unmatched: 16. The CDR3 coding sequence is TGTGCCAGCAGCGCAGGCACCGGGACTACCCCATCCACAGATACGCAGTATTTT. Its translation: CASSAGTGTTPSTDTQYF.

The chain links TRBV19 to TRBJ2-5; 7 bases match TRBD2. V shed 3 bases and J 5 bases; nucleotides not matched to a gene: 12. The CDR3 consists of 16 residues. Germline-derived CDR1 and CDR2 are LNHDA and SQIVND (reference sequence). CDR3 DNA sequence: TGTGCCAGTAGTATTACGGCGGGAGAATGGGGCGAGACCCAGTACTTC. Protein: CASSITAGEWGETQYF.

The chain couples TRBV7-9 to TRBJ1-4; D remains unclear. Germline-derived CDR1 and CDR2 are SEHNR and FQNEAQ (reference sequence). The CDR3 consists of 15 residues. Trimming shortened V by 1 base and J by 0 bases, and 6 bases separated the two germline ends. The CDR3 here is CASSLDGATNEKLFF. CDR3 DNA: TGTGCCAGCAGCTTAGATGGAGCAACTAATGAAAAACTGTTTTTT.

The chain employs TRBV2 and TRBJ2-6, with D maybe TRBD1 (6 bases). The CDR3 spans 15 residues. V gave up 11 bases and J gave up 2 bases, with 16 bases separating them. Germline values: CDR1 SNHLY, CDR2 FYNNEI. CDR3 loop: CAGRKTGAGANVLTF. CDR3 bases: TGTGCCGGAAGAAAGACAGGCGCTGGGGCCAACGTCCTGACTTTC.